This T cell receptor (beta chain) appears in the sequencing data of a study of memory CD4+ T cells and cytomegalovirus serostatus (dated by TCRdb to about 2019). Regarding the study in general: The cohort comprised 33 healthy Belgian adults, 9 CMV seropositive and roughly 24 CMV seronegative. The study sequenced CD4+ memory TCRbeta repertoires of a Belgian cohort with known cytomegalovirus serostatus to replicate a published TCR-based CMV serostatus classifier.

Sequences MNHEY (CDR1) and SVGAGI (CDR2) are obtained from the germline V gene. V gives up 5 bases and J gives up 5 bases, and the segment between their germline ends measures 19 bases. The CDR3 runs 15 residues from the cysteine to the phenylalanine. Only the CDR3 portion is preserved as DNA: 45 bases, with reading frame beginning at the first base. Overall study results and their limits: On the Belgian cohort, the classifier based on the original framework reached a median bootstrapped AUC of nearly 0.97, with a 95% CI of 0.76-1.00. Of about 180 previously reported CMV-associated TCRbeta sequences, over 65 appeared in the CD4+ memory repertoires, each in one to five individuals. Only CD4+CD45RO+ memory cells were sequenced, in contrast to the original study, which included naive and memory CD4+ and CD8+ populations. For CMV serostatus prediction, a median bootstrapped AUC of about 0.94 was reached with the original framework, and a median bootstrapped AUC of about 0.89 was reached with a US-trained random forest. The results were interpreted as suggesting that the CMV-associated TCR signature is mostly present in the CD4+ memory repertoire.

A FACSAria II was used to sort memory CD4+ T cells, defined as single viable CD3+CD4+CD8-CD45RO+ cells. To determine CMV serostatus, a Roche Elecsys assay was used that detects serum IgG against CMV pp150, pp28, p38 and p52. Once the samples were thawed, total CD4+ T cells were enriched through positive selection using CD4 magnetic microbeads. The samples came from a different study that was designed specifically to examine the CD4+ T cell memory repertoire. Peripheral blood mononuclear cells were isolated and cryopreserved according to standard operating procedures, and serum was kept at -80 degrees C. The staining used CD3-PerCP (BW264/56), CD4-APC (RPA-T4), CD45RO-PE (UCHT1) and CD8-Pacific Orange (3B5) antibodies, and Sytox blue was used to exclude non-viable cells. In the case of this clone: The clone's antigen remains unknown. No per-base quality is available; no much larger clone lies one base away.

Genomic DNA was extracted from sorted cells with the Quick-DNA Microprep Kit. Amplification of TCRbeta DNA was done with the immunoSEQ hsTCRbeta kit, following the protocol from the manufacturer. An Illumina MiSeq instrument was used to sequence the TCRbeta libraries. For the original study's pipeline: Once out-of-frame sequences had been removed, 2,200,000 or so distinct TCRbeta sequences were left, which works out to an average of about 71,000 per individual. Each individual was scored according to the count of 164 previously reported CMV-associated TCRbeta sequences and the total productive distinct TCRbeta count. A beta-binomial model was reimplemented in Python, and random forests from scikit-learn, run with default parameters, were trained on data from the US cohort. On the Belgian cohort, classifier performance was reported as the median AUC, along with percentile confidence intervals, across 10,000 bootstrap iterations. In its TCRdb copy, this immuneACCESS table keeps in-frame sequences only and misses some clones. Where compared with another copy, unresolved V genes explain less than half of these, and the others have no known cause. V and J calls and clone size are as listed in that table; D and trimming were resolved from the DNA. This sample gives some 64,000 clones in total; roughly 80% of them show up just once. The top ten hold about 0.95% of the sample.

The TCR was taken from an adult in good health and CMV-seronegative. This chain is built from TRBV6-5 and TRBJ2-7, with the D segment identity uncertain. Sequencing input: memory CD4+ T cells from blood. The nucleotide sequence reads TGTGCCAGCAGTCCACCTAGGGCAGGAAGCCACGAGCAGTACTTC. Its amino acids are CASSPPRAGSHEQYF.